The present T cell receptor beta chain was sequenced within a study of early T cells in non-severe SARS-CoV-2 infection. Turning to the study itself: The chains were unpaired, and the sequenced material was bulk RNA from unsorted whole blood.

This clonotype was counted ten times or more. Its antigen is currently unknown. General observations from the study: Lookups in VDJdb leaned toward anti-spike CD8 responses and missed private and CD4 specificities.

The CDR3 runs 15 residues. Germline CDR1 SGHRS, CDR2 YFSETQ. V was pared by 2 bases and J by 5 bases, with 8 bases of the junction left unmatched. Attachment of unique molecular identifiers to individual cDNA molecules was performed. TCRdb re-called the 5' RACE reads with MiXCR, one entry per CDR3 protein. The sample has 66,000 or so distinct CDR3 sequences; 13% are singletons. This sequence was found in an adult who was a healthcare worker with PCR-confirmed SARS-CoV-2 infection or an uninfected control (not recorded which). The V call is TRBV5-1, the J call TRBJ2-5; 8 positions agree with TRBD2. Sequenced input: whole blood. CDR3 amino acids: CASSFLQGLVETQYF. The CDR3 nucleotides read TGCGCCAGCAGCTTCCTCCAGGGACTAGTGGAGACCCAGTACTTC.